The rows below give T cell receptor beta chains drawn from one sample of a study of blood T cell repertoires in COVID-19. TCRdb's table, derived via immunoSEQ multiplex PCR, lists solely in-frame clones and lacks some. The sample contains hundreds of thousands of clones, roughly 90% of which appear only once. The sequencing input was peripheral blood. The receptors shown here come from a man aged 35 to 55 with acute or convalescent COVID-19. The CDR3 runs from the conserved cysteine through the conserved F or W. A D gene is named only where the DNA matches it firmly. The listing skips clone size in some rows; elsewhere it reads once, few, many or a size class.

D: .
J: TRBJ1-2
size: .
V: TRBV4-1
CDR3: CASSQDPDYGYTF
DNA: TGCGCCAGCAGCCAAGATCCTGACTATGGCTACACCTTC

D: .
J: TRBJ1-2
size: .
V: TRBV7-9
CDR3: CASSLDLRAGVGYTF
DNA: TGTGCCAGCAGCTTAGATTTACGTGCGGGAGTTGGCTACACCTTC

D: TRBD1
J: TRBJ1-2
size: .
V: TRBV10-1
CDR3: CASSEGTGSIYYGYTF
DNA: TGCGCCAGCAGTGAGGGGACAGGCAGTATTTACTATGGCTACACCTTC

D: .
J: TRBJ1-2
size: .
V: TRBV10-1
CDR3: CASSESAREPYGYTF
DNA: TGCGCCAGCAGTGAGTCGGCCAGGGAACCATATGGCTACACCTTC

D: TRBD1
J: TRBJ1-1
size: .
V: TRBV4-2
CDR3: CASSRTGTGDTEAFF
DNA: TGTGCCAGCAGCCGGACAGGGACAGGGGACACTGAAGCTTTCTTT

D: .
J: TRBJ1-1
size: .
V: TRBV5-1
CDR3: CASSLALGGPNTEAFF
DNA: TGCGCCAGCAGCTTGGCCTTGGGGGGGCCGAACACTGAAGCTTTCTTT

D: .
J: TRBJ1-1
size: .
V: TRBV12-5
CDR3: CASGLVPGTEAFF
DNA: TGTGCTAGTGGTTTGGTACCGGGAACTGAAGCTTTCTTT

D: .
J: TRBJ1-6
size: few
V: TRBV4-1
CDR3: CASSQKGLRADNSPLHF
DNA: TGCGCCAGCAGCCAAAAGGGGCTCCGGGCAGATAATTCACCCCTCCACTTT

D: .
J: TRBJ1-5
size: .
V: TRBV2
CDR3: CASSLIYSNQPQHF
DNA: TGTGCCAGCAGTCTAATCTATAGCAATCAGCCCCAGCATTTT

D: TRBD1
J: TRBJ2-7
size: .
V: TRBV29-1
CDR3: CSTGDRFAEQYF
DNA: TGCAGCACAGGGGACAGATTCGCCGAGCAGTACTTC

D: .
J: TRBJ1-5
size: .
V: TRBV15
CDR3: CATSTRSRGQPQHF
DNA: TGTGCCACCAGCACGAGGAGCAGGGGTCAGCCCCAGCATTTT

D: .
J: TRBJ2-7
size: few
V: TRBV3-1/TRBV3-2
CDR3: CASSHPLLSYEQYF
DNA: TGTGCCAGCAGCCATCCTCTTCTCTCCTACGAGCAGTACTTC

D: TRBD1
J: TRBJ2-3
size: .
V: TRBV4-1
CDR3: CASSQEGLLGRTGGKQYF
DNA: TGCGCCAGCAGCCAAGAAGGGCTCCTTGGCCGGACAGGGGGGAAGCAGTATTTT

D: .
J: TRBJ1-4
size: .
V: TRBV15
CDR3: CATSGEGGRRQTNEKLFF
DNA: TGTGCCACCAGCGGGGAGGGAGGGAGAAGGCAAACTAATGAAAAACTGTTTTTT

D: TRBD1
J: TRBJ1-4
size: .
V: TRBV7-2
CDR3: CASSRTGGVEKLFF
DNA: TGTGCCAGCAGCCGGACAGGGGGCGTTGAAAAACTGTTTTTT

D: .
J: TRBJ1-1
size: .
V: TRBV11-2
CDR3: CASSFSGDGTEAFF
DNA: TGTGCCAGCAGCTTTTCAGGCGACGGCACTGAAGCTTTCTTT

D: .
J: TRBJ2-7
size: .
V: TRBV5-4
CDR3: CASRQDSYEQYF
DNA: TGTGCCAGCAGACAGGATTCCTACGAGCAGTACTTC

D: TRBD1
J: TRBJ1-6
size: once
V: TRBV5-1
CDR3: CASSLEQGAGSPLHF
DNA: TGCGCCAGCAGCTTGGAGCAGGGGGCAGGTTCACCCCTCCACTTT

D: TRBD1
J: TRBJ2-7
size: .
V: TRBV18
CDR3: CASSIGQAISYEQYF
DNA: TGTGCCAGCTCAATCGGACAGGCGATCTCCTACGAGCAGTACTTC

D: TRBD1
J: TRBJ2-7
size: .
V: TRBV25-1
CDR3: CASSANPGRDRGTYEQYF
DNA: TGTGCCAGCAGTGCGAACCCGGGTAGGGACAGGGGTACTTACGAGCAGTACTTC